This T cell receptor beta chain originates from a study of cytomegalovirus exposure and HLA in healthy donors. Comment on this clone: Its antigen remains unidentified.

Amplification used 60 Vbeta primers and 13 Jbeta primers. The data were produced by immunoSEQ multiplex PCR, yet TCRdb's version contains in-frame clones alone and is incomplete. The sample includes fewer than 120,000 clones, around four fifths of them seen just once. The CDR3 consists of 15 residues. The V end lost 3 bases, the J end lost 1 base, and 13 bases lay between the germline ends. CDR1 is SGHVS, CDR2 FNYEAQ, per germline. General observations from the study: Some V segments could not be told apart, so they were left out, TRBV6-2 and TRBV6-3 among them. Per a prior analysis, the majority of TCR beta V segments were productive roughly 90% or roughly 30% of the time. It was taken for granted in presence/absence analyses that sequencing depth across donors was roughly uniform.

The sequenced material came from PBMCs. The V call is TRBV7-6, the J call TRBJ2-7; tentatively, D is TRBD2 (7 bases). The receptor comes from a woman aged 55-70 years in good health and CMV-seropositive. Written as DNA, the CDR3 is TGTGCCAGCAGCTTGTTGGGGGGGCGATCCTACGAGCAGTACTTC. Translated, it gives CASSLLGGRSYEQYF.